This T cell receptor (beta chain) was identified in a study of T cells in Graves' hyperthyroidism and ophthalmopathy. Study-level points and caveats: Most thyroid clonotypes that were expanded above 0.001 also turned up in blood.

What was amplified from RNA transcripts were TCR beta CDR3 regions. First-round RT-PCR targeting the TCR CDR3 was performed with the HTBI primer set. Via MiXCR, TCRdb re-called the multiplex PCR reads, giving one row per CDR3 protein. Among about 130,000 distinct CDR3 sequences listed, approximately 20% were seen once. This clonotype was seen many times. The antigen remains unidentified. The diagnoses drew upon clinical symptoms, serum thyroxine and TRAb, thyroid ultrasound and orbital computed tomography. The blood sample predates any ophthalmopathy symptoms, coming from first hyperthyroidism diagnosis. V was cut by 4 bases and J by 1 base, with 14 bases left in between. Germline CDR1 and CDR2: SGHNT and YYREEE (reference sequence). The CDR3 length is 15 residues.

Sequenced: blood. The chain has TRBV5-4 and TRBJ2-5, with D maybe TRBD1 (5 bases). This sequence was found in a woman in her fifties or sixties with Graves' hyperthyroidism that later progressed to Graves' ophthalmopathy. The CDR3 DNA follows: TGTGCCAGCAGCCCAGACCCAGGGCCCCAAGAGACCCAGTACTTC. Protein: CASSPDPGPQETQYF.